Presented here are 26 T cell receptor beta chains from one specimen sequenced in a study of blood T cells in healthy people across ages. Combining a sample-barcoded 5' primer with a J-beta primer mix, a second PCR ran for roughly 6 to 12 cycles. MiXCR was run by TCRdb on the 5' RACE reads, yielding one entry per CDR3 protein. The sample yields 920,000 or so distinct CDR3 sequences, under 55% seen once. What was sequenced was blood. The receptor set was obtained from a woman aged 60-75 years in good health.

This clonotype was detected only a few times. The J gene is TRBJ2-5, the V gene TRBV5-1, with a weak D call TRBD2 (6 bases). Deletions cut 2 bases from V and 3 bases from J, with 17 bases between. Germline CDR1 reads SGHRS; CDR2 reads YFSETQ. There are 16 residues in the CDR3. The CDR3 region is CASSFRDSTQEETQYF. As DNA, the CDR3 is TGCGCCAGCAGCTTCCGGGACTCTACCCAGGAAGAGACCCAGTACTTC.

The CDR3 loop reads CASSHRGRGNEKLFF. The CDR3 nucleotides read TGTGCCAGCAGTCACAGGGGGCGGGGGAATGAAAAACTGTTTTTT. The genes are TRBV28 and TRBJ1-4; 9 nucleotides agree with TRBD1. This CDR3 spans 15 amino acids. J gave up 5 bases and V 5 bases, and 6 bases lay outside the gene matches. Germline lookup yields CDR1 MDHEN and CDR2 SYDVKM.

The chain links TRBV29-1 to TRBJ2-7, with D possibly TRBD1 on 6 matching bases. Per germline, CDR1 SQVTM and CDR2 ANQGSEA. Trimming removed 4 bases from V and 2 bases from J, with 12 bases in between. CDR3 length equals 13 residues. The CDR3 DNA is TGCAGCGTTGTTGGACAGCCTCCCTACGAGCAGTACTTC. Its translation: CSVVGQPPYEQYF.

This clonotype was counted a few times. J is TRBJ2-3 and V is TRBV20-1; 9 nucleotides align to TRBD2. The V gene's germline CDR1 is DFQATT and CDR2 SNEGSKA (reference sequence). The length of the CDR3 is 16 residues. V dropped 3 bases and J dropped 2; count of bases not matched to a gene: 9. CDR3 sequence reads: CSASPPSGKYTDTQYF. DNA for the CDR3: TGCAGTGCTAGCCCACCTAGCGGGAAATACACAGATACGCAGTATTTT.

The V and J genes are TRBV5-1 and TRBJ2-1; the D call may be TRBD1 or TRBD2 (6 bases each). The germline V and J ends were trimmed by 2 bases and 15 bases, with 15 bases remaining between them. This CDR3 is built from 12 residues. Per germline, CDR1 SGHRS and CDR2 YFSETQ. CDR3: CASSFETGRGFF. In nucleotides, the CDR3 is TGCGCCAGCAGCTTCGAAACAGGGCGGGGGTTCTTC.

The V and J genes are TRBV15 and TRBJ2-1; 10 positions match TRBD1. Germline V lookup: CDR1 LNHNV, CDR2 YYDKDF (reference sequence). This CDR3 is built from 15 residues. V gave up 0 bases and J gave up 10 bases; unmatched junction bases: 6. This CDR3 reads CATSRDRDRGREQFF. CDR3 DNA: TGTGCCACCAGCAGAGACCGAGACAGGGGGCGAGAGCAGTTCTTC.

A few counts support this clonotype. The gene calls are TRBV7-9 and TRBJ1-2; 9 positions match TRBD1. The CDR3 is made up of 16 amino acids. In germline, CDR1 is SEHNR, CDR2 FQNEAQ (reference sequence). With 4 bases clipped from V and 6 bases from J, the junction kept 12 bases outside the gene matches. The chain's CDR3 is CASSSSGGQGIDGYTF. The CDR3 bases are TGTGCCAGCAGCTCTTCCGGCGGACAGGGGATTGATGGCTACACCTTC.

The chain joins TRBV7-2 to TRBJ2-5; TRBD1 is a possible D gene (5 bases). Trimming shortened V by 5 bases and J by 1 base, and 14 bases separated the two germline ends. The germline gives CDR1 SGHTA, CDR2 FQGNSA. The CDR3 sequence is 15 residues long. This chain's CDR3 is CASSRRQSSQETQYF. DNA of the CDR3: TGTGCCAGCAGCCGCCGACAGAGCTCCCAAGAGACCCAGTACTTC.

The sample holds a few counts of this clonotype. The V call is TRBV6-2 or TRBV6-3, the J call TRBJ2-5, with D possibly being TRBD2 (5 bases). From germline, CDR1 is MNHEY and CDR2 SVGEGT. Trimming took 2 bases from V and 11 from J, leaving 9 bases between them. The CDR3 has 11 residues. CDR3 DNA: TGTGCCAGCAGTTACGACTCGGGGCAGTACTTC. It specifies CASSYDSGQYF.

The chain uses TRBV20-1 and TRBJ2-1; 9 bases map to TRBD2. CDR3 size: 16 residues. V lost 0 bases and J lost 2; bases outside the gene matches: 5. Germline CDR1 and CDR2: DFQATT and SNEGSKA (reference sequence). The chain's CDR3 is CSAREGGRAPYNEQFF. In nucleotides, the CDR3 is TGCAGTGCTAGAGAGGGCGGGAGGGCCCCCTACAATGAGCAGTTCTTC.

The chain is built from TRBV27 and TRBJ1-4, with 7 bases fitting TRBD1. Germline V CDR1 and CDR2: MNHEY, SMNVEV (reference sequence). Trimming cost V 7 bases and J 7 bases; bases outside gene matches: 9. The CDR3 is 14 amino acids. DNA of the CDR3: TGTGCCAGCAAACAGGGGTTATTGGTTGAAAAACTGTTTTTT. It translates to CASKQGLLVEKLFF.

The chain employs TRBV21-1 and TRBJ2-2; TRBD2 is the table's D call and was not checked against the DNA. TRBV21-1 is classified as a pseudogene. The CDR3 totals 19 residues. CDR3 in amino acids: CASSNKITTSGKNTGELFF. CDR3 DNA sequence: TGTGCCAGCAGCAACAAGATTACGACTAGCGGAAAGAACACCGGGGAGCTGTTTTTT.

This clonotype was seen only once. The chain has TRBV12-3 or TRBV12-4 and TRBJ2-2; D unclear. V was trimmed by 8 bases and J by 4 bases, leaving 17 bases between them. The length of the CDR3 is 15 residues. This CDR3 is CASLGPISGTGELFF. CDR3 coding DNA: TGTGCCAGCTTAGGACCAATCTCGGGCACCGGGGAGCTGTTTTTT.

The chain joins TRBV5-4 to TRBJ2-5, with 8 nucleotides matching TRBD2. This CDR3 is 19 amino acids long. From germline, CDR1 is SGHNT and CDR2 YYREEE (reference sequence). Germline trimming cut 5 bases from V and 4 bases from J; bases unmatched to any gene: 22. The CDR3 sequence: CASSPTIPRRGLAGETQYF. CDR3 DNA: TGTGCCAGCAGTCCTACCATCCCACGCAGGGGTCTAGCGGGAGAGACCCAGTACTTC.

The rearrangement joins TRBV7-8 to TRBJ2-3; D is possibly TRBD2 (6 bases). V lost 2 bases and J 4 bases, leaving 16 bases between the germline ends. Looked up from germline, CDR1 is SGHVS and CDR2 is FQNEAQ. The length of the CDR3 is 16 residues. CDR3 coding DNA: TGTGCCAGCAGCTTAAGGCCGGACGGGAGTTCAGATACGCAGTATTTT. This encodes CASSLRPDGSSDTQYF.

The CDR3 nucleotides read TGTGCCAGCAGTGCGGACAGGGTCATTGATGAGCAGTTCTTC. Protein product: CASSADRVIDEQFF. This chain links TRBV2 with TRBJ2-1; 8 bases fit TRBD1. Germline V gene data show CDR1 as SNHLY and CDR2 as FYNNEI. Trimming at V came to 4 bases and at J to 8 bases, leaving 7 bases not matched to a gene. This CDR3 spans 14 amino acids.

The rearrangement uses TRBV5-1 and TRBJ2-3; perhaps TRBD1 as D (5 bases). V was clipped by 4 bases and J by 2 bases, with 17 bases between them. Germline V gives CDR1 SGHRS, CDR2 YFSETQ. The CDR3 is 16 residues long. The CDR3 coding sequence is TGCGCCAGCAGCCCGACAGCCGGCCCCATCACAGATACGCAGTATTTT. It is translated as CASSPTAGPITDTQYF.

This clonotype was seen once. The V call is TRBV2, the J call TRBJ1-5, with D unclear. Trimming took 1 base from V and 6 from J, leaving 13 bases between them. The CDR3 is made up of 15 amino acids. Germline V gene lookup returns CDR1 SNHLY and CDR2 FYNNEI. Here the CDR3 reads CASSEVGRVGQPQHF. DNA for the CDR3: TGTGCCAGCAGTGAAGTAGGGAGGGTCGGTCAGCCCCAGCATTTT.

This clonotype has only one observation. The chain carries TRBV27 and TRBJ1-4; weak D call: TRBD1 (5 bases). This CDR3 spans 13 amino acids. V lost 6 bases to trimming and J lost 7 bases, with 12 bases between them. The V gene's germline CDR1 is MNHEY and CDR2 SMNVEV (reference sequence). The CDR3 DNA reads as TGTGCCAGCAGGAACCGGGGGAGTGAAAAACTGTTTTTT. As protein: CASRNRGSEKLFF.

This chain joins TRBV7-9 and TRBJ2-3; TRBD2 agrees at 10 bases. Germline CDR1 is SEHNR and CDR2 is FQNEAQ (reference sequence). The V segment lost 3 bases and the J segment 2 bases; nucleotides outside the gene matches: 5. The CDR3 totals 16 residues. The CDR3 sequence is CASSLAGLAVTDTQYF. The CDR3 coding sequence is TGTGCCAGCAGCTTGGCTGGACTAGCGGTCACAGATACGCAGTATTTT.

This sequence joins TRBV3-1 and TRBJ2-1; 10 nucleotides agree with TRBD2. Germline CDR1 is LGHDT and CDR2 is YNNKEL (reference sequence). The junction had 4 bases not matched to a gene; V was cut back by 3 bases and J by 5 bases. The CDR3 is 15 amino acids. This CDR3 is CASSHLAGANNEQFF. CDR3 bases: TGTGCCAGCAGCCACCTAGCGGGAGCGAACAATGAGCAGTTCTTC.

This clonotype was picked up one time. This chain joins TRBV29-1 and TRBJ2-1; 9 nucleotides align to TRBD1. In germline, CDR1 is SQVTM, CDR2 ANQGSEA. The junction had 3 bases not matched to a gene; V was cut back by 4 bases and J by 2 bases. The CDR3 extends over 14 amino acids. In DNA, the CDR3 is TGCAGCGTTGGACGGACAGGGGCCTACAATGAGCAGTTCTTC. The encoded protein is CSVGRTGAYNEQFF.

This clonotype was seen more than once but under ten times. The CDR3 DNA is TGTGCCAGCATCGGCGACAGGGCCTCCTACGAGCAGTACTTC. Amino acids: CASIGDRASYEQYF. The chain employs TRBV7-2 and TRBJ2-7; TRBD1 matches 7 bases. Germline V gene sequence: CDR1 SGHTA, CDR2 FQGNSA. The V and J ends lost 7 bases and 0 bases, in that order; junction bases with no gene match: 6. The CDR3 has 14 amino acids.

CDR3 in DNA: TGTGCCAGCAGCCTTCTCCCGGGACTAGCGGGAGGGGCTGAGCAGTTCTTC. The encoded protein is CASSLLPGLAGGAEQFF. The chain joins TRBV3-1 to TRBJ2-1, with TRBD2 matching over 16 bases. Trimming cost V 4 bases and J 9 bases; bases outside gene matches: 9. CDR1 is LGHDT, CDR2 YNNKEL, per germline (reference sequence). CDR3 length: 17 amino acids.

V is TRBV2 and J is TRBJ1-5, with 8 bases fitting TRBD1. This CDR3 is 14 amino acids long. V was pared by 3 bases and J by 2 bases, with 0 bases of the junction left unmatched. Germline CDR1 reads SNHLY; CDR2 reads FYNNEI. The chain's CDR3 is CASSEGQGNQPQHF. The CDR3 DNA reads TGTGCCAGCAGTGAGGGACAGGGCAATCAGCCCCAGCATTTT.

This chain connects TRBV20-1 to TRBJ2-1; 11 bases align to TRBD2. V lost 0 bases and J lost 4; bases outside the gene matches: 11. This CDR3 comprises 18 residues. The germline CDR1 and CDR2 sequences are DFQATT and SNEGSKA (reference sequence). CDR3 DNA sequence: TGCAGTGCTAGAGATTTCGGTCAGACTAGCGGGGCTTACAATGAGCAGTTCTTC. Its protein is CSARDFGQTSGAYNEQFF.